This entry describes one TCR beta chain. Profiling relied on immunoSEQ multiplex PCR, and the TCRdb table lists in-frame clones only, not all of them. The table has 100,000 to 110,000 clones, 92% seen once. This CDR3 contains 14 residues. Germline V gives CDR1 SGHRS, CDR2 YFSETQ. V was trimmed by 0 bases and J by 7 bases, leaving 11 bases between them. This specimen comes from a study of T cell changes during pregnancy in multiple sclerosis. This specimen consisted of peripheral blood, obtained after pregnancy. The chain has TRBV5-1 and TRBJ2-1; D ambiguous. The source of this sequence is a female donor with multiple sclerosis, enrolled in a pregnancy study. The CDR3 spells CASSLAPVLNEQFF. CDR3 DNA: TGCGCCAGCAGCTTGGCCCCAGTATTGAATGAGCAGTTCTTC.